The rows below give T cell receptor beta chains drawn from one sample of a study of patients with pleural tuberculosis. Each CDR3 protein gets one entry after TCRdb re-called the reads with MiXCR. The data contain about 50,000 distinct CDR3 sequences, 7.3% of them singletons. The receptors here all came from a human donor with pleural tuberculosis. CDR3s include the opening cysteine and the closing phenylalanine or tryptophan. Each record gives: V gene, J gene, clone size, D gene, CDR3 protein, CDR3 DNA. A D gene is named only where the DNA matches it firmly. Clone size is not always given. Where it is, it says once, few, many or a class for expanded clones.

V: TRBV6-1; J: TRBJ1-4; size: many; D: -; CDR3: CASKGEKLFF; DNA: TGTGCCAGCAAGGGGGAAAAACTGTTTTTT
V: TRBV19; J: TRBJ1-2; size: few; D: TRBD1; CDR3: CASGTGQGLGGYTF; DNA: TGTGCCAGTGGTACAGGACAGGGCCTTGGAGGCTACACCTTC
V: TRBV2; J: TRBJ2-5; size: many; D: TRBD1; CDR3: CASRGRTGGTETQYF; DNA: TGTGCCAGCAGAGGGAGGACAGGGGGCACAGAGACCCAGTACTTC
V: TRBV6-2/TRBV6-3; J: TRBJ1-2; size: many; D: -; CDR3: CASSYSTFNYGYTF; DNA: TGTGCCAGCAGTTACTCGACCTTTAACTATGGCTACACCTTC
V: TRBV10-3; J: TRBJ1-1; size: many; D: TRBD1; CDR3: CATRGQGDTEAFF; DNA: TGTGCCACCAGAGGACAGGGGGACACTGAAGCTTTCTTT
V: TRBV29-1; J: TRBJ1-3; size: -; D: -; CDR3: CSALRTDSGNTIYF; DNA: TGCAGCGCCCTACGGACTGACTCTGGAAACACCATATATTTT
V: TRBV6-1; J: TRBJ2-1; size: many; D: -; CDR3: CASSPNNEQFF; DNA: TGTGCCAGCAGTCCTAACAATGAGCAGTTCTTC
V: TRBV27; J: TRBJ2-3; size: many; D: -; CDR3: CASTTPGHTDTQYF; DNA: TGTGCCAGCACCACGCCCGGCCACACAGATACGCAGTATTTT
V: TRBV19; J: TRBJ1-1; size: few; D: -; CDR3: CASSIGGRGTEAFF; DNA: TGTGCCAGTAGTATAGGGGGAAGGGGCACTGAAGCTTTCTTT
V: TRBV11-2; J: TRBJ2-1; size: many; D: TRBD2; CDR3: CASSPGLAGDNEQFF; DNA: TGTGCCAGCAGCCCAGGATTAGCGGGAGACAATGAGCAGTTCTTC
V: TRBV24-1; J: TRBJ2-3; size: many; D: -; CDR3: CATSDVTATSTDTQYF; DNA: TGTGCCACCAGTGATGTGACAGCTACTAGCACAGATACGCAGTATTTT
V: TRBV12-3/TRBV12-4; J: TRBJ2-1; size: many; D: -; CDR3: CASSPQRFGGFNEQFF; DNA: TGTGCCAGCAGTCCGCAACGGTTTGGGGGGTTCAATGAGCAGTTCTTC
V: TRBV29-1; J: TRBJ1-6; size: -; D: TRBD1; CDR3: CSVSRGNNSPLHF; DNA: TGCAGCGTTAGCAGGGGGAACAATTCACCCCTCCACTTT
V: TRBV19; J: TRBJ2-1; size: many; D: -; CDR3: CASSRASVSYMGEQFF; DNA: TGTGCCAGTAGTAGGGCTAGCGTTTCCTACATGGGTGAGCAGTTCTTC
V: TRBV30; J: TRBJ1-1; size: many; D: -; CDR3: CAWSLTVNTEAFF; DNA: TGTGCCTGGAGCCTGACGGTGAACACTGAAGCTTTCTTT
V: TRBV5-1; J: TRBJ2-7; size: few; D: TRBD1; CDR3: CASSRTGGPSYEQYF; DNA: TGCGCCAGCAGCCGAACAGGGGGACCCTCCTACGAGCAGTACTTC
V: TRBV19; J: TRBJ2-7; size: few; D: -; CDR3: CASSVGAGEQYF; DNA: TGTGCCAGTAGTGTAGGAGCGGGCGAGCAGTACTTC
V: TRBV3-1; J: TRBJ2-3; size: many; D: -; CDR3: CASSHGLRVRTDTQYF; DNA: TGTGCCAGCAGCCATGGACTACGGGTTCGCACAGATACGCAGTATTTT
V: TRBV19; J: TRBJ2-4; size: many; D: -; CDR3: CASRLTGAKNIQYF; DNA: TGTGCCAGTAGGTTGACAGGAGCCAAAAACATTCAGTACTTC
V: TRBV20-1; J: TRBJ2-1; size: many; D: TRBD2; CDR3: CSVPPGLVPGEQFF; DNA: TGCAGTGTCCCGCCGGGACTAGTTCCGGGTGAGCAGTTCTTC
V: TRBV19; J: TRBJ2-3; size: many; D: -; CDR3: CASRQGVSTDTQYF; DNA: TGTGCCAGTAGACAGGGAGTCAGCACAGATACGCAGTATTTT
V: TRBV11-1; J: TRBJ2-1; size: many; D: -; CDR3: CASSETGYEQFF; DNA: TGTGCCAGCAGCGAAACAGGGTATGAGCAGTTCTTC
V: TRBV19; J: TRBJ1-1; size: few; D: -; CDR3: CASSIGAAVGTEAFF; DNA: TGTGCCAGTAGTATCGGAGCCGCGGTGGGCACTGAAGCTTTCTTT
V: TRBV29-1; J: TRBJ1-4; size: -; D: -; CDR3: CSVGLQGNHEKLFF; DNA: TGCAGCGTTGGTTTGCAGGGAAATCATGAAAAACTGTTTTTT
V: TRBV20-1; J: TRBJ1-2; size: many; D: TRBD1; CDR3: CSIPETGNYGYTF; DNA: TGCAGTATCCCCGAGACAGGGAACTATGGCTACACCTTC
V: TRBV18; J: TRBJ2-7; size: many; D: TRBD1; CDR3: CASSPGQSSYEQYF; DNA: TGTGCCAGCTCACCGGGACAGAGCTCCTACGAGCAGTACTTC
V: TRBV2; J: TRBJ1-3; size: many; D: -; CDR3: CASSDGSSGNTTYF; DNA: TGTGCCAGCAGTGACGGGAGCTCTGGAAACACCACATATTTT
V: TRBV11-1; J: TRBJ1-1; size: many; D: -; CDR3: CASSATLGGTEAFF; DNA: TGTGCCAGCAGCGCGACCCTTGGAGGCACTGAAGCTTTCTTT
V: TRBV24-1; J: TRBJ2-4; size: many; D: -; CDR3: CATSGNGAKNIQYF; DNA: TGTGCCACCAGTGGTAACGGAGCCAAAAACATTCAGTACTTC
V: TRBV27; J: TRBJ1-2; size: many; D: -; CDR3: CASSLRGRGYGYTF; DNA: TGTGCCAGCAGTTTAAGAGGGCGCGGCTATGGCTACACCTTC
V: TRBV20-1; J: TRBJ2-7; size: many; D: -; CDR3: CSARDLTATYEQYF; DNA: TGCAGTGCTAGAGATCTTACAGCAACCTACGAGCAGTACTTC
V: TRBV11-2; J: TRBJ1-1; size: many; D: -; CDR3: CASSGWGFMNTEAFF; DNA: TGTGCCAGCAGCGGATGGGGATTCATGAACACTGAAGCTTTCTTT
V: TRBV5-1; J: TRBJ2-1; size: many; D: TRBD1; CDR3: CASSKDRGLKNEQFF; DNA: TGCGCCAGCAGCAAGGACAGGGGGCTAAAGAATGAGCAGTTCTTC
V: TRBV19; J: TRBJ2-3; size: medium-sized; D: TRBD2; CDR3: CASRGGSGGTDTQYF; DNA: TGTGCCAGTAGGGGCGGGAGCGGAGGGACAGATACGCAGTATTTT
V: TRBV7-1; J: TRBJ2-7; size: few; D: TRBD1; CDR3: CASSSPGQGSYEQYF; DNA: TGTGCCAGCAGCTCACCGGGACAGGGTTCCTACGAGCAGTACTTC
V: TRBV11-1; J: TRBJ2-1; size: many; D: TRBD2; CDR3: CASRRTSGSSYNEQFF; DNA: TGTGCCAGCAGACGGACTAGCGGGAGTAGCTACAATGAGCAGTTCTTC
V: TRBV6-1; J: TRBJ2-3; size: many; D: -; CDR3: CASRITDTQYF; DNA: TGTGCCAGCAGGATCACAGATACGCAGTATTTT
V: TRBV11-1; J: TRBJ2-1; size: -; D: TRBD2; CDR3: CASSNPTSGRTYNEQFF; DNA: TGTGCCAGCAGTAACCCCACTAGCGGGAGGACCTACAATGAGCAGTTCTTC
V: TRBV20-1; J: TRBJ1-4; size: many; D: TRBD1; CDR3: CSAPETGQAEKLFF; DNA: TGCAGTGCTCCAGAGACAGGACAGGCGGAAAAACTGTTTTTT
V: TRBV30; J: TRBJ2-3; size: -; D: -; CDR3: CAWNGVTDTQCF; DNA: TGTGCCTGGAACGGGGTCACAGATACGCAGTGTTTT
V: TRBV6-1; J: TRBJ1-3; size: many; D: -; CDR3: CASSRTTSGNTIYF; DNA: TGTGCCAGCAGCCGTACAACCTCTGGAAACACCATATATTTT
V: TRBV6-1; J: TRBJ2-1; size: few; D: TRBD1; CDR3: CASQDRGAYNERFF; DNA: TGTGCCAGTCAAGACAGGGGCGCGTACAATGAGCGGTTCTTC
V: TRBV28; J: TRBJ2-1; size: many; D: -; CDR3: CASSSPNEQFF; DNA: TGTGCCAGCAGTTCCCCAAATGAGCAGTTCTTC
V: TRBV11-2; J: TRBJ2-5; size: many; D: -; CDR3: CASSLNPPPYSQYF; DNA: TGTGCCAGCAGCTTAAACCCCCCTCCCTACTCCCAGTACTTC
V: TRBV2; J: TRBJ2-3; size: many; D: -; CDR3: CASSQPRGGGTDTQYF; DNA: TGTGCCAGCAGTCAACCACGAGGGGGTGGCACAGATACGCAGTATTTT